One T cell receptor beta chain is described in this entry. Its specificity is not known. The CDR3 sequence is 14 residues long. Germline V lookup: CDR1 SGDLS, CDR2 YYNGEE. V dropped 4 bases and J dropped 7 bases, with 15 bases sitting between them. The PCR employed 60 Vbeta primers together with 13 Jbeta primers. Assay used: immunoSEQ multiplex PCR; TCRdb lists only in-frame clones, some missing. The sample consists of 200,000 or so clones, approximately 80% of them appearing once. This sample was taken from a study of cytomegalovirus exposure and HLA in healthy donors. Background on the study: T cells numbering around 190 million yielded more than 95 million unique TCR beta sequences in an earlier analysis. Findings and limits, study-wide: Testing in vitro showed a few CMV-associated chains specific for CMV antigens.

This clonotype originated in a woman between 18 and 29 years old in good health and CMV-seropositive. The specimen was PBMCs. The chain employs TRBV9 and TRBJ1-3; D unresolved. DNA of the CDR3: TGTGCCAGCAGCCCCTGGGGAGTGGTGAACACCATATATTTT. Translated, it gives CASSPWGVVNTIYF.